This T cell receptor beta chain was obtained from a study of control samples from healthy donors and cancer patients (dated by TCRdb to 2019 to 2021). The CDR3 goes from the cysteine to the phenylalanine over 13 residues. The retained sequence is limited to the CDR3, 39 bases, with the frame set at the first base. Relative to germline, V is 2 bases shorter and J is 6 bases shorter, with 7 bases between their ends. Based on the germline V gene (reference sequence), the CDR1 and CDR2 sequences are LNHDA and SQIVND. This clone was observed a single time. Its antigen target is currently unknown. No clone much larger than this one lies a single base away; base qualities are absent. Libraries were built with the immunoSEQ multiplex PCR assay. Not all clones reach the TCRdb copy of this immuneACCESS table, which keeps in-frame sequences only. Checked studies attribute under half of the gap to unresolved V genes and leave the rest unexplained. Recorded for this sample are just over 80,000 clones; roughly 94% of them occurred a single time. Of the sample, approximately 4.8% falls within the top ten clones.

The sample taken for sequencing was blood. The sequence was collected from a young woman in good health. The sequence joins TRBV19 to TRBJ2-2, with the D gene not clear enough to name. Here the CDR3 is given as CASSIQDSGELFF. The nucleotides read TGTGCCAGTAGTATACAAGATTCCGGGGAGCTGTTTTTT.